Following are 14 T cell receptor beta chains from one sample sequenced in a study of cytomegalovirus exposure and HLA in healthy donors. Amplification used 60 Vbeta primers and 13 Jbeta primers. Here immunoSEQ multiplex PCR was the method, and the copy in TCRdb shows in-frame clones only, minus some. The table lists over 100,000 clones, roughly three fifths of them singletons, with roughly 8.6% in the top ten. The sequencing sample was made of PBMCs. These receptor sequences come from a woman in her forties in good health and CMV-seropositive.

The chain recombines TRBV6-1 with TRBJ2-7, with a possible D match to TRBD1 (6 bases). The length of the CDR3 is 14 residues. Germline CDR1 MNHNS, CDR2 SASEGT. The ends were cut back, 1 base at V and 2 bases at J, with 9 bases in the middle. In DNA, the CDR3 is TGTGCCAGCAGTGAAGGCAGGGGCGCCTACGAGCAGTACTTC. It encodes CASSEGRGAYEQYF.

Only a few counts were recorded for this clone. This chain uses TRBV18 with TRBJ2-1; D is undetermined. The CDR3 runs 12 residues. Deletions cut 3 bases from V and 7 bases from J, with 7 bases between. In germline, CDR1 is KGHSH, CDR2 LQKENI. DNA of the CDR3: TGTGCCAGCTCACCGGGCTATAATGAGCAGTTCTTC. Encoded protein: CASSPGYNEQFF. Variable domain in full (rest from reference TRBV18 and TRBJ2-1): NAGVMQNPRHLVRRRGQEARLRCSPMKGHSHVYWYRQLPEEGLKFMVYLQKENIIDESGMPKERFSAEFPKEGPSILRIQQVVRGDSAAYFCASSPGYNEQFFGPGTRLTVL.

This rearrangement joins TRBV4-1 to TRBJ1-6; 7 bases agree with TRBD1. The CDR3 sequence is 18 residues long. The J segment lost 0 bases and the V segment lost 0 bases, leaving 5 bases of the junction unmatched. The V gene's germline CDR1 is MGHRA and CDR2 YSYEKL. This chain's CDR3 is CASSQDWDSSSYNSPLHF. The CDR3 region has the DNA TGCGCCAGCAGCCAAGACTGGGACAGCAGCTCCTATAATTCACCCCTCCACTTT.

CDR3 DNA: TGTGCCAGCAGTCGACCCAGCGGGAGCTCCTACGAGCAGTACTTC. Amino acid sequence: CASSRPSGSSYEQYF. The rearrangement uses TRBV6-5 and TRBJ2-7, with 8 bases lining up with TRBD2. The CDR3 has 15 amino acids. Trimming removed 5 bases from V and 0 bases from J; junction bases left unmatched: 6. Germline V gene sequence: CDR1 MNHEY, CDR2 SVGAGI.

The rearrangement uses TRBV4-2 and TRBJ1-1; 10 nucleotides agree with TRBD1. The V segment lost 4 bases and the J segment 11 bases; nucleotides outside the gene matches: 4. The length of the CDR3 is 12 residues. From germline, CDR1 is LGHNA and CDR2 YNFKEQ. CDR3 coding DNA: TGTGCCAGCAGCCCAGGGACAGGGGCTGCTTTCTTT. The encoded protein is CASSPGTGAAFF.

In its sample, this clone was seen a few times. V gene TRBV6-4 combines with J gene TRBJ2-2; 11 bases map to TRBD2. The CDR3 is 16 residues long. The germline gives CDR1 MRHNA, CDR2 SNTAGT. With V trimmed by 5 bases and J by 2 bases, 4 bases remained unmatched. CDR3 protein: CASSPLAGGNTGELFF. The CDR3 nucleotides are TGTGCCAGCAGTCCGCTAGCGGGAGGTAACACCGGGGAGCTGTTTTTT.

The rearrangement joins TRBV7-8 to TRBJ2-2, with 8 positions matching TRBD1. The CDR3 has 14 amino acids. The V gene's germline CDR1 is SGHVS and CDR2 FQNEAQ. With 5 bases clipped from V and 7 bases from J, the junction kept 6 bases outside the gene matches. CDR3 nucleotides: TGTGCCAGCAGCCCCCAGGGGGCCGTCGGGGAGCTGTTTTTT. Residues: CASSPQGAVGELFF. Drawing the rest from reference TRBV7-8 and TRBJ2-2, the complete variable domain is GAGVSQSPRYKVAKRGQDVALRCDPISGHVSLFWYQQALGQGPEFLTYFQNEAQLDKSGLPSDRFFAERPEGSVSTLKIQRTQQEDSAVYLCASSPQGAVGELFFGEGSRLTVL.

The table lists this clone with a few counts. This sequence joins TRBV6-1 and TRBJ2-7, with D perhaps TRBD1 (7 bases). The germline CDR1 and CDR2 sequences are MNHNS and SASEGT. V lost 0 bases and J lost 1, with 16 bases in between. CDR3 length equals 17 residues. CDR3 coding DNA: TGTGCCAGCAGTGAAGCGATAAGGGCAGGGGGGTCCTACGAGCAGTACTTC. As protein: CASSEAIRAGGSYEQYF.

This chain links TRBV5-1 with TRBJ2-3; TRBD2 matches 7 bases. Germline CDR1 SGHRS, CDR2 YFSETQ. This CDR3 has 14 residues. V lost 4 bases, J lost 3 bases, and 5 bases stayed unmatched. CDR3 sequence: CASSPRTSTDTQYF. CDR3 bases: TGCGCCAGCAGCCCAAGGACTAGTACAGATACGCAGTATTTT.

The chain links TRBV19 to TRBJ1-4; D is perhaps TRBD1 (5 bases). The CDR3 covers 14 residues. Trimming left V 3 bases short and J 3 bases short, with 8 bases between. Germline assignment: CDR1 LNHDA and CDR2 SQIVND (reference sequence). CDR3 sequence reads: CASSIWGANEKLFF. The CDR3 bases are TGTGCCAGTAGTATCTGGGGGGCTAATGAAAAACTGTTTTTT. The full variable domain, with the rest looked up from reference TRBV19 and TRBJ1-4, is DGGITQSPKYLFRKEGQNVTLSCEQNLNHDAMYWYRQDPGQGLRLIYYSQIVNDFQKGDIAEGYSVSREKKESFPLTVTSAQKNPTAFYLCASSIWGANEKLFFGSGTQLSVL.

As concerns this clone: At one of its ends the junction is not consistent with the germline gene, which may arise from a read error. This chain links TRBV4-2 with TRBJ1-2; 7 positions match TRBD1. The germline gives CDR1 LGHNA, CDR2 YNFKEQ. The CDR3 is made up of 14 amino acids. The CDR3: CASSQGRDSYGYPF. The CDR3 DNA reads TGTGCCAGCAGCCAAGGAAGGGACAGCTATGGCTACCCCTTC.

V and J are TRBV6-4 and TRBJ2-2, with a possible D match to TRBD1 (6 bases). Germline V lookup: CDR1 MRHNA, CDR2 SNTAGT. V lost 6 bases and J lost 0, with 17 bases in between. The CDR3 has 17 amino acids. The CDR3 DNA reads TGTGCCAGCAGCCTCACAGGGCCGTTCGCGAACACCGGGGAGCTGTTTTTT. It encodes CASSLTGPFANTGELFF.

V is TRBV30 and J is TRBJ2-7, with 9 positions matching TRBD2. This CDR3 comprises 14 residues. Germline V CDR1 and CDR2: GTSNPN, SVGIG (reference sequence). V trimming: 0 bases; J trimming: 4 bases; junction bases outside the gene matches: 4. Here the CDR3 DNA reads TGTGCCTGGAGTGTGGGCGGGGGGGCTTACGAGCAGTACTTC. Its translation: CAWSVGGGAYEQYF.

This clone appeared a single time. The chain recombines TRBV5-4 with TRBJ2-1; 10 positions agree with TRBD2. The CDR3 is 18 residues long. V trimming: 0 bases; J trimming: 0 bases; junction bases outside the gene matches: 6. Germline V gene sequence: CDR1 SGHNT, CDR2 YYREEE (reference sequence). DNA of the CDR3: TGTGCCAGCAGCTTGGGAGTTGCTAGCGGGAGCTCCTACAATGAGCAGTTCTTC. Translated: CASSLGVASGSSYNEQFF.